These 15 T cell receptor beta chains were all obtained from the same sample, sequenced in a study of low-dose radiotherapy and immunotherapy resistance in tumors. Time point of the sample: after trial treatment. Described treatment: LDRT plus nivolumab, ipilimumab, low-dose cyclophosphamide and aspirin (RACIN trial). Primers used for first-strand cDNA, a TRAV- and TRBV-specific set, covered both alpha and beta chains. Amplification, which lasted 20 PCR cycles, used a constant-region primer and V-primer adapter to amplify TCRs. Each CDR3 protein gets one entry after TCRdb re-called the reads with MiXCR. Found here are about 80,000 distinct CDR3 sequences, around a sixth of them singletons; the top ten hold approximately 1.5%. The sequencing used PBMCs, collected after low-dose radiotherapy plus immunotherapy. The source of these receptors is a male donor with prostate cancer.

This clonotype was picked up many times. V is TRBV24-1 and J is TRBJ2-1; 11 bases map to TRBD1. This CDR3 region has 18 residues. V shed 1 base, J shed 7 bases, and the junction held 11 bases outside the gene matches. The V gene's germline CDR1 is KGHDR and CDR2 SFDVKD. The CDR3 protein is CATSDLSLGQGAENEQFF. DNA for the CDR3: TGTGCCACCAGTGATTTATCCCTTGGACAGGGGGCAGAAAATGAGCAGTTCTTC.

This clonotype was detected many times. This chain uses TRBV29-1 with TRBJ1-2; tentatively, D is TRBD1 (5 bases). V lost 7 bases and J lost 10, with 19 bases in between. The CDR3 is 12 amino acids. From germline, CDR1 is SQVTM and CDR2 ANQGSEA. The CDR3 loop is CSGWDPSKLYTF. The CDR3 nucleotides are TGCAGCGGGTGGGACCCTTCAAAGCTCTACACCTTC.

In this sample, this clonotype turned up many times. J is TRBJ2-5 and V is TRBV27; D remains ambiguous. V lost 0 bases, J lost 5 bases, and 7 bases lay in between. CDR1 MNHEY and CDR2 SMNVEV come from the germline V gene (reference sequence). The CDR3 runs 13 residues. The CDR3 DNA reads TGTGCCAGCAGTTTATCTGGATTGGAGACCCAGTACTTC. This sequence encodes CASSLSGLETQYF.

This clonotype was seen many times. This chain uses TRBV20-1 with TRBJ1-1; TRBD1 agrees at 8 bases. Per germline, CDR1 DFQATT and CDR2 SNEGSKA (reference sequence). The junction had 11 bases not matched to a gene; V was cut back by 6 bases and J by 5 bases. The CDR3 length is 14 residues. Here the CDR3 reads CSARGQGMWTEAFF. Written as DNA, the CDR3 is TGCAGTGCCCGCGGACAGGGCATGTGGACTGAAGCTTTCTTT.

In its sample, this clonotype was seen many times. The V gene is TRBV4-1, the J gene TRBJ1-6; D call uncertain. CDR1 and CDR2 (germline): MGHRA, YSYEKL. The V end lost 7 bases, the J end lost 10 bases, and 14 bases lay between the germline ends. This CDR3 region has 13 residues. CDR3 protein: CASTSSVGSPLHF. The CDR3 nucleotides read TGCGCCAGCACCAGTTCCGTTGGGTCACCCCTCCACTTT.

In its sample, this clonotype was seen many times. V is TRBV19 and J is TRBJ2-2; D may be TRBD2 (6 bases). In germline, CDR1 is LNHDA, CDR2 SQIVND (reference sequence). The CDR3 length is 13 residues. Between the trimmed V and J ends, which lost 7 bases and 6 bases, there was a span of 12 bases. The CDR3 protein is CASKWEVPGELFF. The CDR3 nucleotides read TGTGCCAGTAAATGGGAGGTTCCCGGGGAGCTGTTTTTT.

This clonotype was observed a handful of times. The rearrangement joins TRBV7-9 to TRBJ1-3; D is uncertain. Germline V gives CDR1 SEHNR, CDR2 FQNEAQ (reference sequence). The CDR3 contains 15 residues. Trimming removed 5 bases from V and 4 bases from J, with 15 bases in between. Written as DNA, the CDR3 is TGTGCCAGCAGCCCGGCCGGGATGGCCGGAAACACCATATATTTT. Translation gives CASSPAGMAGNTIYF.

In its sample, this clonotype was seen many times. This chain uses TRBV10-3 with TRBJ2-1; 9 bases map to TRBD2. The V gene's germline CDR1 is ENHRY and CDR2 SYGVKD. Trimming cost V 10 bases and J 5 bases; bases outside gene matches: 12. The CDR3 is 15 amino acids. The CDR3, as DNA: TGTGCCACCCAATTACGACTAGCGGAAAACAATGAGCAGTTCTTC. The encoded protein is CATQLRLAENNEQFF.

The J gene is TRBJ2-5, the V gene TRBV30; possibly TRBD2 for D (5 bases). The V and J ends lost 3 bases and 4 bases respectively, with 12 bases between them. This CDR3 contains 13 residues. Germline values: CDR1 GTSNPN, CDR2 SVGIG (reference sequence). The CDR3 sequence is CAWRAGGLETQYF. The CDR3 nucleotides read TGTGCCTGGAGGGCAGGAGGTCTAGAGACCCAGTACTTC.

Regarding this clonotype: A much larger clone lies a single base off, so this may be a read error. The J gene is TRBJ2-5, the V gene TRBV27; 7 bases align to TRBD1. J lost 11 bases, V lost 4 bases, and 16 bases had no gene match. The germline CDR1 and CDR2 sequences are MNHEY and SMNVEV (reference sequence). CDR3 length equals 15 residues. CDR3: CASSSSDRYYNEQYF. CDR3 bases: TGTGCCAGCAGTTCCTCGGACAGGTACTACAATGAGCAGTACTTC.

This clonotype has at least ten counts. This rearrangement joins TRBV6-2 or TRBV6-3 to TRBJ1-1; no clear D gene. With 6 bases removed from V and 0 bases from J, the gap between germline ends came to 11 bases. CDR3 length: 14 residues. Germline V gene lookup returns CDR1 MNHEY and CDR2 SVGEGT. The CDR3 DNA follows: TGTGCCAGCAGCCGCCTGTTGATGAACACTGAAGCTTTCTTT. Protein sequence: CASSRLLMNTEAFF.

This clonotype was counted many times. The chain carries TRBV5-4 and TRBJ2-2; D is uncertain. V lost 4 bases, J lost 7 bases, and 8 bases lay in between. The CDR3 loop spans 12 amino acids. The V gene's germline CDR1 is SGHNT and CDR2 YYREEE (reference sequence). The CDR3 spells CASSGLYGELFF. CDR3 bases: TGTGCCAGCAGCGGGCTGTACGGGGAGCTGTTTTTT.

About this clonotype: Because the CDR3's place on the DNA is in doubt, the DNA is left out and the CDR3 is given as listed by TCRdb. The gene calls are TRBV6-6 and TRBJ1-4. The CDR3 length equals 18 residues, ends included. Germline CDR1 is MNHNY and CDR2 is SVGAGI (reference sequence). The CDR3 spells CASSYSISGRANEKLFFF.

In this sample, this clonotype turned up many times. This chain uses TRBV28 with TRBJ2-7; D not certain. The germline gives CDR1 MDHEN, CDR2 SYDVKM. Trimming cost V 3 bases and J 2 bases, with 11 bases left between them. This CDR3 contains 14 residues. The CDR3 region has the DNA TGTGCCAGCAGTTTCGGCGGCGGACCCTACGAGCAGTACTTC. It encodes CASSFGGGPYEQYF. The complete variable domain, with remaining parts taken from reference TRBV28 and TRBJ2-7, reads DVKVTQSSRYLVKRTGEKVFLECVQDMDHENMFWYRQDPGLGLRLIYFSYDVKMKEKGDIPEGYSVSREKKERFSLILESASTNQTSMYLCASSFGGGPYEQYFGPGTRLTVT.

This clonotype has at least ten counts. The chain has TRBV28 and TRBJ2-6, with D perhaps TRBD1 (5 bases). V lost 10 bases and J lost 0, with 19 bases in between. The CDR3 covers 17 residues. Germline CDR1 reads MDHEN; CDR2 reads SYDVKM. Here the CDR3 DNA reads TGTGCCACCCAGGGTGCAGGGCCACTCTCTGGGGCCAACGTCCTGACTTTC. Amino acids: CATQGAGPLSGANVLTF.